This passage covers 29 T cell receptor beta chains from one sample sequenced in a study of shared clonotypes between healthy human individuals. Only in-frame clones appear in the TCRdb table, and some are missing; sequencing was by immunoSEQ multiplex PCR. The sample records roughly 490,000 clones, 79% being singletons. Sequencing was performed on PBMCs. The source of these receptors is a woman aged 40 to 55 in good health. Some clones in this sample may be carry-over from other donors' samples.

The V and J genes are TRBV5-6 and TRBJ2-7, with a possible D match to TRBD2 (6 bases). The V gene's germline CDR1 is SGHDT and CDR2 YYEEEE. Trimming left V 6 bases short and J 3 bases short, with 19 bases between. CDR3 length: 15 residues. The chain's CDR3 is CASKTVGGAYYEQYF. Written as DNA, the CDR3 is TGTGCCAGCAAAACGGTCGGAGGGGCCTACTACGAGCAGTACTTC.

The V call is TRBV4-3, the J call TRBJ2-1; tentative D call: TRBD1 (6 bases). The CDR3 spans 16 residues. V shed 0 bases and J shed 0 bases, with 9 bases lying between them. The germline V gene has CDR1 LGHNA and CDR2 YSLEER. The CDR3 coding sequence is TGCGCCAGCAGCCAAGAGCCGGACAGCTCCTACAATGAGCAGTTCTTC. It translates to CASSQEPDSSYNEQFF.

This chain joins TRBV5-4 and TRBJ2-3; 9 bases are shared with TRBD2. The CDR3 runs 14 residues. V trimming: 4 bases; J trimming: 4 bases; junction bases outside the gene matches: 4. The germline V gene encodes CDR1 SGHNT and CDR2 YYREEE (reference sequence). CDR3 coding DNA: TGTGCCAGCAGCACCGGGACTAGCCCAGATACGCAGTATTTT. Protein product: CASSTGTSPDTQYF. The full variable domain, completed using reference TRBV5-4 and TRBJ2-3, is ETGVTQSPTHLIKTRGQQVTLRCSSQSGHNTVSWYQQALGQGPQFIFQYYREEENGRGNFPPRFSGLQFPNYSSELNVNALELDDSALYLCASSTGTSPDTQYFGPGTRLTVL.

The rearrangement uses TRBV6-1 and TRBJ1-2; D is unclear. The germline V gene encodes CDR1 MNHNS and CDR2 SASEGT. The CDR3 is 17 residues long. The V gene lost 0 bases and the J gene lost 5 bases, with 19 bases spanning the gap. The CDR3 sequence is CASSEARLAGETYGYTF. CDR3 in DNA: TGTGCCAGCAGTGAAGCGCGTCTTGCGGGAGAGACTTATGGCTACACCTTC.

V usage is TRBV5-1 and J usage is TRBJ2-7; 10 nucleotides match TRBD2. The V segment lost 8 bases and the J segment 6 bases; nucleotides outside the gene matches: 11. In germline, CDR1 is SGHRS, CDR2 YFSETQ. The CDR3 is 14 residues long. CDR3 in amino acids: CASAELAGALEQYF. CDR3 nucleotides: TGCGCCAGTGCGGAGCTAGCGGGAGCCCTCGAGCAGTACTTC.

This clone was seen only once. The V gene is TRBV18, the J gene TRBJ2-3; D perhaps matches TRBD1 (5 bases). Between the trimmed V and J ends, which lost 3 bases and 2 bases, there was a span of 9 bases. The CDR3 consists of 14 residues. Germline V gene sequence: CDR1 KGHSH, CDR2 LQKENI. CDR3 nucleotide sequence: TGTGCCAGCTCACCGGGGCCGGACACAGATACGCAGTATTTT. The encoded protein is CASSPGPDTDTQYF.

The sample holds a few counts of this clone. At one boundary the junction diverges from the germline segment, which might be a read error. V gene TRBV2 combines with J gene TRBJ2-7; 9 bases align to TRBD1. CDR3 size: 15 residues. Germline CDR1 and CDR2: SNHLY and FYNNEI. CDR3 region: CASSEGPGQGYEQYF. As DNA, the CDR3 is TGTGCCAGCAGCGAAGGACCGGGACAGGGATACGAGCAGTACTTC.

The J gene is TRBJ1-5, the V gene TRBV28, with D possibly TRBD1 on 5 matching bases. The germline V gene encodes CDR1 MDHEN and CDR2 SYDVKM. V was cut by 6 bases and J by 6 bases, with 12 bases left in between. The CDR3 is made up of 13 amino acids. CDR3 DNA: TGTGCCAGCAGATCCAACGGGGGTCAGCCCCAGCATTTT. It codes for CASRSNGGQPQHF.

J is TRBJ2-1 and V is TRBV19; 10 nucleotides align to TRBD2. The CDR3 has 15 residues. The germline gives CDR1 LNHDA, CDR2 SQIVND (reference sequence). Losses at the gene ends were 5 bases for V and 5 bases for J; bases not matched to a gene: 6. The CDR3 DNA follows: TGTGCCAGTAGTCCCTGGACTAGCGGCGACAATGAGCAGTTCTTC. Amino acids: CASSPWTSGDNEQFF.

For the CDR3, the DNA is TGTGCCAGCAGCTTACAGTACAATCAGCCCCAGCATTTT. Encoded protein: CASSLQYNQPQHF. The rearrangement links TRBV11-2 to TRBJ1-5; D unresolved. Trimming stripped 2 bases from V and 3 bases from J, with 5 bases between. CDR1 is SGHAT, CDR2 FQNNGV, per germline. This CDR3 is 13 amino acids long.

The CDR3 loop reads CASSRTGTSYEQYF. The CDR3 DNA reads as TGTGCCAGCAGCAGGACCGGGACGTCCTACGAGCAGTACTTC. The chain is built from TRBV11-3 and TRBJ2-7, with D perhaps TRBD1 or TRBD2 (5 bases each). The CDR3 has 14 residues. The germline CDR1 and CDR2 sequences are SGHNT and YENEEA. Deletions cut 5 bases from V and 1 base from J, with 12 bases between.

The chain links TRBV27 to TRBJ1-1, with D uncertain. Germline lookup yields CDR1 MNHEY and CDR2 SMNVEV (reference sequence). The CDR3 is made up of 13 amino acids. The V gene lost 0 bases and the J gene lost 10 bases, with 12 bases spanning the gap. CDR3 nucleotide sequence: TGTGCCAGCAGTTTATCGAACCGGGGTCGAGCTTTCTTT. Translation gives CASSLSNRGRAFF.

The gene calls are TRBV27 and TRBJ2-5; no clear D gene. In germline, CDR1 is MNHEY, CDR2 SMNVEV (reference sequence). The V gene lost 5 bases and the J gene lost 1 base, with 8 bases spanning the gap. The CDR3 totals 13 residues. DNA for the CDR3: TGTGCCAGCAGTAAAAGACCCCAAGAGACCCAGTACTTC. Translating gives CASSKRPQETQYF.

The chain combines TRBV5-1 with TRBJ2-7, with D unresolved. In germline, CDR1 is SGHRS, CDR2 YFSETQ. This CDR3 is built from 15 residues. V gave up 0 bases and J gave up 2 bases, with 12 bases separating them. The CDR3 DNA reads TGCGCCAGCAGCTTGGCCGGAGTTCTTGCCTACGAGCAGTACTTC. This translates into CASSLAGVLAYEQYF.

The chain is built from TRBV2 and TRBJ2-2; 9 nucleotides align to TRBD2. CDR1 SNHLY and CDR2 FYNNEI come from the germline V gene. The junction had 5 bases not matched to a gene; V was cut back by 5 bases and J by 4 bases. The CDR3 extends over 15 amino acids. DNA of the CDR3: TGTGCCAGCAGTTGGCTAGCGGGGTTCACCGGGGAGCTGTTTTTT. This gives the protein CASSWLAGFTGELFF. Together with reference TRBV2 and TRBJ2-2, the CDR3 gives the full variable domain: EPEVTQTPSHQVTQMGQEVILRCVPISNHLYFYWYRQILGQKVEFLVSFYNNEISEKSEIFDDQFSVERPDGSNFTLKIRSTKLEDSAMYFCASSWLAGFTGELFFGEGSRLTVL.

CDR3 DNA: TGTGCCAGCAGTCTCGGCGGGGGGAGGAACGAGCAGTACTTC. Protein sequence: CASSLGGGRNEQYF. The chain employs TRBV27 and TRBJ2-7, with 8 positions matching TRBD2. J gave up 5 bases and V 5 bases, and 8 bases lay outside the gene matches. The germline V gene encodes CDR1 MNHEY and CDR2 SMNVEV (reference sequence). CDR3 size: 14 residues.

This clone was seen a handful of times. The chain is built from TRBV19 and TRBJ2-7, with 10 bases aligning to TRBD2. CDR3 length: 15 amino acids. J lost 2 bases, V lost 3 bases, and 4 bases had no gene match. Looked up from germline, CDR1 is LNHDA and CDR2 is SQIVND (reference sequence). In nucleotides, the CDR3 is TGTGCCAGTAGTATCCGAGCGGGAGGGCCCTACGAGCAGTACTTC. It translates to CASSIRAGGPYEQYF.

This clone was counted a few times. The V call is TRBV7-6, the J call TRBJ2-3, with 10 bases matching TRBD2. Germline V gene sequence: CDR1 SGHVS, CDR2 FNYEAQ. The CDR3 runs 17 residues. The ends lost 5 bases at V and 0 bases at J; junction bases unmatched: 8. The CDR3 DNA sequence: TGTGCCAGCAGCCCCTTAGCGGGAGGAGAGAGCACAGATACGCAGTATTTT. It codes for CASSPLAGGESTDTQYF.

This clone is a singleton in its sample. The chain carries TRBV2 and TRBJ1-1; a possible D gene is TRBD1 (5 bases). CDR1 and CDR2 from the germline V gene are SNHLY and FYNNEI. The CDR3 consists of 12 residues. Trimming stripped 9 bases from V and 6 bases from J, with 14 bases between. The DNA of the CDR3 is TGTGCCAGGAAATCGGGGCGGGCTGAAGCTTTCTTT. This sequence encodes CARKSGRAEAFF.

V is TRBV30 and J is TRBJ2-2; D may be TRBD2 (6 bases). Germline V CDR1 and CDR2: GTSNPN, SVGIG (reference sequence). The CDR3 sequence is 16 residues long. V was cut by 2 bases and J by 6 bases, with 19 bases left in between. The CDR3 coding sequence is TGTGCCTGGAGTAGGAATTGGACGCCGGGGGCCGGGGAGCTGTTTTTT. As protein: CAWSRNWTPGAGELFF.

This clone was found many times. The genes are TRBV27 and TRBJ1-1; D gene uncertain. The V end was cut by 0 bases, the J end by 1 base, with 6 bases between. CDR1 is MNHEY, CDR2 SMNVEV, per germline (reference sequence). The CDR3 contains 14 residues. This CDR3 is CASSLSARNTEAFF. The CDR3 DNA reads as TGTGCCAGCAGTTTATCGGCACGGAACACTGAAGCTTTCTTT.

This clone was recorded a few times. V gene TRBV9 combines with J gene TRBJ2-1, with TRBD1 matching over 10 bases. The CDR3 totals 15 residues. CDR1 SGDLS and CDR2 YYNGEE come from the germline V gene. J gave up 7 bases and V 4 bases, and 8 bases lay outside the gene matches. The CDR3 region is CASSSGTGEGNEQFF. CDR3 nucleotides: TGTGCCAGCAGCTCCGGGACAGGGGAGGGGAATGAGCAGTTCTTC. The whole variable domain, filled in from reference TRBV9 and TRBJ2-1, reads DSGVTQTPKHLITATGQRVTLRCSPRSGDLSVYWYQQSLDQGLQFLIQYYNGEERAKGNILERFSAQQFPDLHSELNLSSLELGDSALYFCASSSGTGEGNEQFFGPGTRLTVL.

This chain's CDR3 is CASSLGTENEKLFF. CDR3 DNA: TGTGCCAGCAGCTTGGGGACAGAGAATGAAAAACTGTTTTTT. The chain has TRBV5-4 and TRBJ1-4; tentatively, D is TRBD1 (6 bases). The CDR3 sequence is 14 residues long. Germline lookup yields CDR1 SGHNT and CDR2 YYREEE (reference sequence). V was clipped by 0 bases and J by 5 bases, with 8 bases between them.

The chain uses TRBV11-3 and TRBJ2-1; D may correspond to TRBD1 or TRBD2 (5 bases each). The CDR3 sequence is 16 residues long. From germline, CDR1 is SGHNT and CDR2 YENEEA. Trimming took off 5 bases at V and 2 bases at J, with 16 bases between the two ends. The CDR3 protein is CASSPRRDPAYNEQFF. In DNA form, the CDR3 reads TGTGCCAGCAGCCCTCGCCGGGACCCAGCCTACAATGAGCAGTTCTTC. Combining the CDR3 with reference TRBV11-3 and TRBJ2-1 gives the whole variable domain EAGVVQSPRYKIIEKKQPVAFWCNPISGHNTLYWYLQNLGQGPELLIRYENEEAVDDSQLPKDRFSAERLKGVDSTLKIQPAELGDSAVYLCASSPRRDPAYNEQFFGPGTRLTVL.

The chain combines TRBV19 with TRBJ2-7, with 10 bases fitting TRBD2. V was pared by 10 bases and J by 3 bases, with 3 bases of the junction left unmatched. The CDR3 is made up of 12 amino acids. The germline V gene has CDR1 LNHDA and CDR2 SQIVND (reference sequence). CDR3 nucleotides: TGTGCCACCGCTAGCGGGAGCTACGAGCAGTACTTC. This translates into CATASGSYEQYF.

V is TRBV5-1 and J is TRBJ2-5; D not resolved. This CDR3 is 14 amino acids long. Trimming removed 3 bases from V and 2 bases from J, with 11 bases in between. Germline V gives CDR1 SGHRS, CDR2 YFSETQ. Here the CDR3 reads CASSSDGIQETQYF. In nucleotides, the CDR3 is TGCGCCAGCAGCTCTGACGGTATACAAGAGACCCAGTACTTC.

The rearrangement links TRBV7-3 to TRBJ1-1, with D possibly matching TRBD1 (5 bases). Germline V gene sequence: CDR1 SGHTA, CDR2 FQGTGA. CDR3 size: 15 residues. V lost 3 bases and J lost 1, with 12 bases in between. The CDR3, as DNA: TGTGCCAGCAGCTTTGGGGGTCAGGGGAACACTGAAGCTTTCTTT. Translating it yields CASSFGGQGNTEAFF.

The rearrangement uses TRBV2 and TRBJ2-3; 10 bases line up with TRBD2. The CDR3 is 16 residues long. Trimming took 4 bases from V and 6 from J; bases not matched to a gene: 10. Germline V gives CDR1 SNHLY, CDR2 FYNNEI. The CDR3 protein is CASSGLPSGRRDTQYF. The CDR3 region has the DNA TGTGCCAGCAGTGGCCTCCCTAGCGGGAGACGGGATACGCAGTATTTT.

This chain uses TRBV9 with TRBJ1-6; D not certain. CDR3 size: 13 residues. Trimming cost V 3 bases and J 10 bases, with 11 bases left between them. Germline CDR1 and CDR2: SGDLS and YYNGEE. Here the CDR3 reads CASSAKVGSPLHF. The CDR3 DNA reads TGTGCCAGCAGCGCTAAGGTGGGGTCACCCCTCCACTTT.